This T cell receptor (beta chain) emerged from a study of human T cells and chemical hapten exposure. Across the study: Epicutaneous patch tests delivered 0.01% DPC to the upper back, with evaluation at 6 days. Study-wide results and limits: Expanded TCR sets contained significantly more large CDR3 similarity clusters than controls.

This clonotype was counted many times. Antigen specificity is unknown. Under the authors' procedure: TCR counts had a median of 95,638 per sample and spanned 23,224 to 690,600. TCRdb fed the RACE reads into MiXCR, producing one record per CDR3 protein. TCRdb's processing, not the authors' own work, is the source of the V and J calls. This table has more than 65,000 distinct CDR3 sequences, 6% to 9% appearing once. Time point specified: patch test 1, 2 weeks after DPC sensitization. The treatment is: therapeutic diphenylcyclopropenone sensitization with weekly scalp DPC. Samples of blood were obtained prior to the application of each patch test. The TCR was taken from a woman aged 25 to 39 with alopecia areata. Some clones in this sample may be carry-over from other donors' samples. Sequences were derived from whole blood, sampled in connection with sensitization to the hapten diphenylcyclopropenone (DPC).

The chain's CDR3 is CASSLGPVNYGYTF. CDR3 nucleotides: TGTGCCAGCAGTTTAGGTCCCGTCAACTATGGCTACACCTTC. This chain uses TRBV12-3 or TRBV12-4 with TRBJ1-2; D unresolved. Trimming took off 1 base at V and 2 bases at J, with 8 bases between the two ends. This CDR3 is built from 14 residues.